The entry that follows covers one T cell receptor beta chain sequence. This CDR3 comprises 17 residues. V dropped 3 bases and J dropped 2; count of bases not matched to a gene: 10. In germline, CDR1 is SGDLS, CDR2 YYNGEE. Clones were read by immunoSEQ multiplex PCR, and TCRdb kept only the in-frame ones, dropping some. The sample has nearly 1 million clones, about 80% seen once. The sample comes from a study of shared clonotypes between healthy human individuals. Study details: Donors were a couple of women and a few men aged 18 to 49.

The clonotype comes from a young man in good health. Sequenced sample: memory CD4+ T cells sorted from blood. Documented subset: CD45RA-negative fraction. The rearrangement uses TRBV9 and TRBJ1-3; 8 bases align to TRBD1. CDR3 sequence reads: CASSGRPGQEAGNTIYF. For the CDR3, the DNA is TGTGCCAGCAGCGGACGTCCGGGACAGGAGGCTGGAAACACCATATATTTT.